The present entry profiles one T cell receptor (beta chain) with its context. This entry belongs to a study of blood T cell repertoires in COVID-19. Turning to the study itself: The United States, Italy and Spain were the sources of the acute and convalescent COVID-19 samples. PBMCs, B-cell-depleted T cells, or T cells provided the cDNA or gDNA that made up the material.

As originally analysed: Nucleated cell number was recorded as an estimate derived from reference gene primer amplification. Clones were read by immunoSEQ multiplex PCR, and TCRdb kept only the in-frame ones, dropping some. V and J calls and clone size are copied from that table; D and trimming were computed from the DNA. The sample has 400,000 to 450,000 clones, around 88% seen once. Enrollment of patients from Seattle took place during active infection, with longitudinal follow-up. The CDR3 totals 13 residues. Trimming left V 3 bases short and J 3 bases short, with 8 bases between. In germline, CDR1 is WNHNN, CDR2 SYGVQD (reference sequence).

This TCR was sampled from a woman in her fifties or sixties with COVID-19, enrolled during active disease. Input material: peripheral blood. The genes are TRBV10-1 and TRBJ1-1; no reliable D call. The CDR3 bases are TGCGCCAGCAGTGACAATCCAGACACTGAAGCTTTCTTT. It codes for CASSDNPDTEAFF.